These T cell receptor beta chains were read from a single sample in a study of T cell repertoires in cytomegalovirus infection. No antigens are known for them. MiXCR, run by TCRdb on the reads, gives a single entry per CDR3 protein. The data show around 78,000 distinct CDR3 sequences, roughly 40% seen once. The sample consisted of CD8+ T cells from cultured PBMCs, taken from culture after CMV antigen stimulation. Every receptor here comes from a human donor in good health (CMV status not recorded). Some clones in this sample may be carry-over from other donors' samples. CDR3s include the opening cysteine and the closing phenylalanine or tryptophan. D genes are given only for firm matches. The listing skips clone size in some rows; elsewhere it reads once, few, many or a size class.

clone_size d_call j_call v_call cdr3_nt cdr3_aa
- - TRBJ1-2 TRBV7-8 TGTGCCAGCAGCGTAAGCCCTATTCTGGGGGGCATCGACTATGGCTACACCTTC CASSVSPILGGIDYGYTF
few - TRBJ2-1 TRBV7-2 TGTGCCAGCAGCCCCAGGGGGGCCCCCTACAATGAGCAGTTCTTC CASSPRGAPYNEQFF
- - TRBJ1-6 TRBV4-1 TGCGCCAGCAGCCAAGTACGGGGTGAAGGTTCACCCCTCCACTTT CASSQVRGEGSPLHF
few - TRBJ2-2 TRBV7-2 TGTGCCAGCCCGGGGTGGGGGCCGGGCGGGGAGCTGTTTTTT CASPGWGPGGELFF
few TRBD1 TRBJ2-1 TRBV4-1 TGCGCCAGCAGCCAATTGGACAGGGGGCCGACCTACAATGAGCAGTTCTTC CASSQLDRGPTYNEQFF
few TRBD1 TRBJ1-1 TRBV14 TGTGCCAGCAGCCAAGAGACGGGACAGGGGGTAAAAGCTTTCTTT CASSQETGQGVKAFF
- TRBD1 TRBJ2-5 TRBV27 TGTGCCAGCAGTTTGATTAGCACAGGGGGGTTTTGGGAGACCCAGTACTTC CASSLISTGGFWETQYF
- TRBD2 TRBJ2-2 TRBV2 TGTGCCAGCGCTAGACTAGCGGGGCCGAACACCGGGGAGCTGTTTTTT CASARLAGPNTGELFF
few TRBD2 TRBJ2-1 TRBV7-9 TGTGCCAGCAGCTTAGAAGCGGGGGCCACACCCAATGAGCAGTTCTTC CASSLEAGATPNEQFF
- - TRBJ2-7 TRBV28 TGTGCCAGCAGCTACCGACAGGGAGGTTTTTACGAGCAGTACTTC CASSYRQGGFYEQYF